Detailed here is one TCR beta chain. Its target is not known. 60 Vbeta and 13 Jbeta primers were used in PCR. Libraries were prepared by immunoSEQ multiplex PCR; TCRdb keeps only in-frame clonotypes and omits some of them. Of some 150,000 clones detected, about four fifths appear once; the ten largest clones hold about 4.1%. V lost 1 base, J lost 0 bases, and 6 bases lay in between. The CDR3 spans 15 residues. Germline loops: CDR1 LNHDA, CDR2 SQIVND (reference sequence). This sample was included in a study of cytomegalovirus exposure and HLA in healthy donors. General observations from the study: With high specificity and sensitivity, the classifier reportedly diagnosed cytomegalovirus status.

The chain carries TRBV19 and TRBJ2-2; a weak D match, TRBD1 (5 bases). This receptor was taken from a woman aged 40 to 55 in good health and CMV-seropositive. Sequenced input: PBMCs. The chain's CDR3 is CASSIGTTNTGELFF. DNA for the CDR3: TGTGCCAGTAGTATAGGGACAACGAACACCGGGGAGCTGTTTTTT.